The TCR beta chain under discussion was sequenced for a study of cytomegalovirus exposure and HLA in healthy donors. Study-wide findings and caveats: At a 0.05 false discovery rate, a later analysis found about 17,000 TCR beta sequences to be associated with HLA alleles.

Regarding this clone: The target antigen is unknown.

Donors had nominal health at sampling but likely had unrecorded immune exposures. 13 Jbeta primers and 60 Vbeta primers were used for the PCR. Clones were read by immunoSEQ multiplex PCR, and TCRdb kept only the in-frame ones, dropping some. In the table there are 160,000 or so clones, roughly 80% of which are singletons. The CDR3 has 13 residues. Germline loops: CDR1 MDHEN, CDR2 SYDVKM. Deletions cut 4 bases from V and 2 bases from J, with 9 bases between. The chain recombines TRBV28 with TRBJ2-7; D is undetermined. This TCR was sampled from a woman aged 45 to 65 in good health and CMV-seronegative. Sequencing input: PBMCs. The CDR3 is CASSSVAAYEQYF. The DNA for the CDR3 is TGTGCCAGCAGTTCAGTGGCAGCCTACGAGCAGTACTTC.